Below are 8 T cell receptor beta chains sequenced from a single sample in a study of T cell clones after liver transplantation. Sequenced by immunoSEQ multiplex PCR; TCRdb stores in-frame clones only, minus some. The table has just under 60,000 clones, about 71% seen once. The specimen was CD4+ T cells from blood, collected at the approximately 15-month timepoint. Source of these receptors: a human patient who received a liver transplant. These T cells may partly come from the graft donor.

The chain carries TRBV11-3 and TRBJ2-1, with D perhaps matching TRBD2 (6 bases). CDR1 SGHNT and CDR2 YENEEA come from the germline V gene. The V end was cut by 3 bases, the J end by 0 bases, with 9 bases between. CDR3 size: 15 residues. CDR3 in amino acids: CASSLEGSSYNEQFF. CDR3 nucleotide sequence: TGTGCCAGCAGCTTGGAGGGTAGCTCCTACAATGAGCAGTTCTTC.

The V and J genes are TRBV18 and TRBJ1-4; 7 bases are shared with TRBD1. The CDR3 has 16 residues. Trimming cost V 3 bases and J 4 bases; bases outside gene matches: 8. Per germline, CDR1 KGHSH and CDR2 LQKENI. The CDR3 region is CASSPNPGQLNEKLFF. The CDR3 bases are TGTGCCAGCTCACCTAACCCGGGACAGCTTAATGAAAAACTGTTTTTT.

This clone came up a few times. This rearrangement joins TRBV6-4 to TRBJ2-1; TRBD2 agrees at 11 bases. J lost 6 bases, V lost 2 bases, and 0 bases had no gene match. This CDR3 region has 14 residues. CDR1 and CDR2 (germline): MRHNA, SNTAGT. The CDR3 spells CASSDTSGSNEQFF. DNA of the CDR3: TGTGCCAGCAGTGACACTAGCGGGAGCAATGAGCAGTTCTTC.

This clone was counted a few times. The rearrangement uses TRBV5-1 and TRBJ1-4; D might be TRBD1 (5 bases). Germline CDR1 and CDR2: SGHRS and YFSETQ. Trimming pared 0 bases from V and 2 bases from J, leaving 11 bases between. The CDR3 has 16 amino acids. This CDR3 is CASSLGGTPTNEKLFF. The CDR3 DNA reads as TGCGCCAGCAGCTTGGGGGGGACCCCGACTAATGAAAAACTGTTTTTT.

In this sample, this clone turned up a few times. The V call is TRBV11-2, the J call TRBJ2-3; 8 bases line up with TRBD2. The J segment lost 4 bases and the V segment lost 2 bases, leaving 8 bases of the junction unmatched. Germline lookup yields CDR1 SGHAT and CDR2 FQNNGV. The CDR3 is 16 amino acids. CDR3 residues: CASSLRTGGASDTQYF. In nucleotides, the CDR3 is TGTGCCAGCAGCTTACGGACCGGGGGGGCCTCAGATACGCAGTATTTT. Full variable domain (outside the CDR3, taken from reference TRBV11-2 and TRBJ2-3): EAGVAQSPRYKIIEKRQSVAFWCNPISGHATLYWYQQILGQGPKLLIQFQNNGVVDDSQLPKDRFSAERLKGVDSTLKIQPAKLEDSAVYLCASSLRTGGASDTQYFGPGTRLTVL.

On this clone itself: The junction departs from germline at one end; a sequencing error may be responsible. The chain's CDR3 is CTSVGRGPHTEAFF. CDR3 coding DNA: TGTACCAGCGTAGGCAGGGGGCCCCACACTGAAGCTTTCTTT. This chain connects TRBV6-1 to TRBJ1-1; 8 bases are a match to TRBD1. This CDR3 is built from 14 residues. Germline V gene lookup returns CDR1 MNHNS and CDR2 SASEGT.

The CDR3 protein is CASSIQGGDNSPLHF. Written as DNA, the CDR3 is TGTGCCAGTAGTATCCAGGGAGGGGATAATTCACCCCTCCACTTT. V is TRBV19 and J is TRBJ1-6, with D possibly TRBD1 on 5 matching bases. Germline values: CDR1 LNHDA, CDR2 SQIVND (reference sequence). The ends were cut back, 3 bases at V and 5 bases at J, with 11 bases in the middle. This CDR3 spans 15 amino acids.

This chain connects TRBV6-1 to TRBJ2-5, with 7 bases matching TRBD1. The CDR3 extends over 14 amino acids. V was clipped by 7 bases and J by 1 base; unmatched bases: 6. The germline CDR1 and CDR2 sequences are MNHNS and SASEGT. CDR3 nucleotide sequence: TGTGCCAGCAATAAAGGGACAGTCCAAGAGACCCAGTACTTC. Its translation: CASNKGTVQETQYF.